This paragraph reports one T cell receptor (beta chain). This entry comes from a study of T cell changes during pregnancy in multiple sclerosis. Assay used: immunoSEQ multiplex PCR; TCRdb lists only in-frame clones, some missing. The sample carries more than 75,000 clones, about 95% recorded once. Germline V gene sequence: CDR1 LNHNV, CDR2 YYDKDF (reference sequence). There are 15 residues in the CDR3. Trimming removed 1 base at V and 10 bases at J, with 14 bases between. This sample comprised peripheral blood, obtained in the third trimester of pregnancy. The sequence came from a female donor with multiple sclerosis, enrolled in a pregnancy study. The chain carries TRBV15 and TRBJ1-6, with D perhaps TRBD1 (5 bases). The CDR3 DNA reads TGTGCCACCAGCAGAGCTGGCAGGGTCAGATCACCCCTCCACTTT. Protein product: CATSRAGRVRSPLHF.